These T cell receptor beta chains were read from a single sample in a study of blood T cell repertoires in COVID-19. Sequencing was performed with immunoSEQ multiplex PCR; in TCRdb, only in-frame clones are kept and a portion is missing. Counted here are roughly 160,000 clones, approximately 86% occurring once; the ten biggest clones make up 3.9%. The sample taken for sequencing was peripheral blood. These receptors were obtained from an older woman who had recovered from COVID-19. Both conserved end residues are part of each CDR3. D genes are given only for firm matches. A clone size is listed for some rows: how often the clone was seen (once, few, many), or a class if it is expanded.

CASSQGDRKSSYNSPLHF | TGCGCCAGCAGCCAAGGGGACAGGAAGAGCTCCTATAATTCACCCCTCCACTTT | TRBV4-1 | TRBD1 | . | TRBJ1-6
CASSSWTLSGNTIYF | TGTGCCAGCAGTTCCTGGACACTCTCTGGAAACACCATATATTTT | TRBV6-2/TRBV6-3 | . | few | TRBJ1-3
CATSETTGEAFTDTQYF | TGTGCCACCAGTGAAACGACAGGGGAGGCCTTCACAGATACGCAGTATTTT | TRBV24-1 | TRBD1 | . | TRBJ2-3
CASSKEYRGYGNTIYF | TGTGCCAGCAGCAAAGAATACAGGGGCTATGGAAACACCATATATTTT | TRBV21-1 | . | . | TRBJ1-3
CASSLALRQAETQYF | TGCGCCAGCAGCTTGGCGCTCCGACAGGCGGAGACCCAGTACTTC | TRBV5-1 | . | . | TRBJ2-5
CASSYSPRQGTGYTF | TGTGCCAGCAGTTACTCACCCAGACAGGGAACTGGCTACACCTTC | TRBV6-6 | TRBD1 | . | TRBJ1-2
CASSPTDRNYGYTF | TGTGCCAGCTCACCAACGGACAGAAACTATGGCTACACCTTC | TRBV18 | . | few | TRBJ1-2
CASSRSSGGADTQYF | TGTGCCAGCAGCCGTAGTAGCGGGGGGGCGGATACGCAGTATTTT | TRBV7-2 | TRBD2 | . | TRBJ2-3
CASRTGGDYGYTF | TGTGCCAGCAGGACAGGGGGGGACTATGGCTACACCTTC | TRBV28 | TRBD1 | once | TRBJ1-2
CATSRVDSNEQFF | TGTGCCACCAGCAGAGTGGACAGCAATGAGCAGTTCTTC | TRBV15 | . | . | TRBJ2-1
CASSLHNEQFF | TGTGCCAGCAGCCTTCACAATGAGCAGTTCTTC | TRBV11-2 | . | . | TRBJ2-1
CASEVAGSPLHF | TGTGCCAGCGAGGTGGCGGGTTCACCCCTCCACTTT | TRBV12-3/TRBV12-4 | . | . | TRBJ1-6
CASSLSSGNTEAFF | TGTGCCAGCTCACTTTCGTCGGGGAACACTGAAGCTTTCTTT | TRBV18 | . | . | TRBJ1-1
CASSLEGQSNYEQYF | TGCGCCAGCAGCTTGGAGGGACAGTCTAACTACGAGCAGTACTTC | TRBV5-1 | TRBD1 | . | TRBJ2-7
CASSIQDIAYEQYF | TGTGCCAGTAGTATTCAGGACATAGCCTACGAGCAGTACTTC | TRBV19 | . | . | TRBJ2-7
CSASSSLTGSSGQYF | TGCAGTGCTAGTTCGTCATTGACAGGGTCTTCGGGGCAGTACTTC | TRBV20-1 | TRBD1 | . | TRBJ2-7
CALIGVLGEAFF | TGTGCCCTGATAGGGGTGTTGGGTGAAGCTTTCTTT | TRBV6-5 | . | . | TRBJ1-1
CASSLSGLGPQHF | TGTGCCAGCAGTTTGTCAGGTTTGGGGCCCCAGCATTTT | TRBV12-3/TRBV12-4 | . | . | TRBJ1-5
CASSSTDYNEQFF | TGTGCCAGCAGCTCCACTGATTACAATGAGCAGTTCTTC | TRBV7-2 | . | once | TRBJ2-1
CASSLWDNRHEQYF | TGTGCCAGCAGCCTGTGGGACAATCGGCACGAGCAGTACTTC | TRBV5-4 | . | . | TRBJ2-7
CATSVEGLETQYF | TGCGCCACCTCCGTGGAGGGGTTGGAGACCCAGTACTTC | TRBV5-1 | . | . | TRBJ2-5
CASSESGTISGNTIYF | TGCGCCAGCAGTGAGTCAGGAACTATCTCTGGAAACACCATATATTTT | TRBV10-1 | . | . | TRBJ1-3
CASSTTTDRGYEQYF | TGTGCCAGCAGCACGACGACCGACAGGGGCTACGAGCAGTACTTC | TRBV11-1 | TRBD1 | . | TRBJ2-7
CASSEAGIQGIEKLFF | TGTGCCAGCAGTGAAGCGGGAATACAGGGAATTGAAAAACTGTTTTTT | TRBV6-1 | . | . | TRBJ1-4
CASSSTSGGADTQYF | TGTGCCAGCAGTTCGACTAGCGGGGGGGCAGATACGCAGTATTTT | TRBV6-6 | TRBD2 | . | TRBJ2-3
CASSSGTAENSDTQYF | TGCGCCAGCAGCTCCGGGACAGCCGAAAACTCAGATACGCAGTATTTT | TRBV5-1 | TRBD1 | . | TRBJ2-3
CASSPPDRSYEQYF | TGCGCCAGCAGCCCGCCGGACAGATCCTACGAGCAGTACTTC | TRBV5-1 | . | few | TRBJ2-7
CASSELEYGYTF | TGTGCCAGCAGCGAACTAGAGTATGGCTACACCTTC | TRBV5-6 | . | . | TRBJ1-2
CASSIDRDRGYEQYF | TGTGCCAGCAGCATAGATAGGGACAGGGGTTACGAGCAGTACTTC | TRBV11-2 | TRBD1 | once | TRBJ2-7
CASSQRGYSDTQYF | TGTGCCAGCAGCCAGAGAGGGTATTCAGATACGCAGTATTTT | TRBV4-2 | . | . | TRBJ2-3
CASSSPARGNSPLHF | TGTGCCAGCAGTTCTCCGGCCAGGGGAAATTCACCCCTCCACTTT | TRBV27 | . | few | TRBJ1-6
CASSLGEGQGNSPLHF | TGTGCCAGCAGCTTAGGCGAGGGACAGGGGAACTCACCCCTCCACTTT | TRBV11-3 | TRBD1 | . | TRBJ1-6
CASSATLASTDTQYF | TGTGCCAGCAGCGCCACCTTGGCTAGCACAGATACGCAGTATTTT | TRBV7-9 | . | . | TRBJ2-3
CASRSQGYFNSPLHF | TGTGCCAGCAGAAGCCAGGGGTACTTTAATTCACCCCTCCACTTT | TRBV28 | . | once | TRBJ1-6
CASSLLGGEQYF | TGTGCCAGCAGCTTACTCGGGGGGGAGCAGTATTTT | TRBV5-6 | TRBD2 | . | TRBJ2-3
CAMTYGAGNEQYF | TGTGCCATGACTTATGGGGCCGGAAACGAGCAGTACTTC | TRBV10-3 | . | . | TRBJ2-7
CASSPMTVPSFLHF | TGTGCCAGCTCACCAATGACAGTCCCCTCTTTCCTCCACTTT | TRBV18 | . | . | TRBJ1-6
CASSLKQGAIEEAFF | TGTGCCAGCAGCTTGAAGCAGGGGGCGATAGAAGAAGCTTTCTTT | TRBV5-4 | TRBD1 | . | TRBJ1-1
CSALRTRGQYF | TGCAGTGCTCTTAGGACTAGGGGACAGTACTTC | TRBV20-1 | TRBD2 | . | TRBJ2-7
CATLDRTPSPLHF | TGTGCCACCCTGGACAGGACGCCTTCACCCCTCCACTTT | TRBV6-5 | TRBD1 | few | TRBJ1-6
CASSPRPGTELEAFF | TGTGCCAGCTCACCACGGCCGGGGACAGAACTTGAAGCTTTCTTT | TRBV18 | TRBD1 | . | TRBJ1-1
CSVERTGRGDEQFF | TGCAGCGTAGAACGGACAGGTCGGGGCGATGAGCAGTTCTTC | TRBV29-1 | TRBD1 | . | TRBJ2-1
CASSVQGMGPQHF | TGTGCCAGCAGCGTCCAGGGTATGGGCCCCCAGCATTTT | TRBV9 | . | . | TRBJ1-5
CASKITTSGGAGTQYF | TGTGCCAGCAAGATTACGACTAGCGGGGGGGCCGGGACCCAGTACTTC | TRBV2 | TRBD2 | . | TRBJ2-5
CASSQAGRTDF | TGTGCCAGCAGCCAAGCCGGGAGGACGGATTTT | TRBV3-1/TRBV3-2 | . | . | TRBJ1-3
CASSTRPSRGATDTQYF | TGTGCCAGCAGCACACGACCCTCGCGGGGGGCCACAGATACGCAGTATTTT | TRBV7-2 | TRBD2 | . | TRBJ2-3
CATSDPGQGANYGYTF | TGTGCCACCAGTGACCCGGGACAGGGGGCCAACTATGGCTACACCTTC | TRBV24-1 | TRBD1 | . | TRBJ1-2
CASSQGTGLNEKLFF | TGCGCCAGCAGCCAGGGGACAGGTCTTAATGAAAAACTGTTTTTT | TRBV5-1 | TRBD1 | once | TRBJ1-4
CASSTEDKYGYTF | TGTGCCAGTAGTACCGAGGATAAGTATGGCTACACCTTC | TRBV19 | . | few | TRBJ1-2
CASSQDEEKLFF | TGTGCCAGCAGCCAAGATGAGGAAAAACTGTTTTTT | TRBV3-1/TRBV3-2 | . | . | TRBJ1-4
CASSLGRMAFF | TGTGCCAGCAGCTTGGGGAGGATGGCTTTCTTT | TRBV5-6 | . | . | TRBJ1-1
CASSSNRDRGDYGYTF | TGTGCCAGCAGCTCTAACCGGGACAGGGGTGACTATGGCTACACCTTC | TRBV11-2 | TRBD1 | once | TRBJ1-2
CASSYNGPRDEQFF | TGTGCCAGCAGTTACAATGGCCCGAGGGATGAGCAGTTCTTC | TRBV6-6 | . | once | TRBJ2-1